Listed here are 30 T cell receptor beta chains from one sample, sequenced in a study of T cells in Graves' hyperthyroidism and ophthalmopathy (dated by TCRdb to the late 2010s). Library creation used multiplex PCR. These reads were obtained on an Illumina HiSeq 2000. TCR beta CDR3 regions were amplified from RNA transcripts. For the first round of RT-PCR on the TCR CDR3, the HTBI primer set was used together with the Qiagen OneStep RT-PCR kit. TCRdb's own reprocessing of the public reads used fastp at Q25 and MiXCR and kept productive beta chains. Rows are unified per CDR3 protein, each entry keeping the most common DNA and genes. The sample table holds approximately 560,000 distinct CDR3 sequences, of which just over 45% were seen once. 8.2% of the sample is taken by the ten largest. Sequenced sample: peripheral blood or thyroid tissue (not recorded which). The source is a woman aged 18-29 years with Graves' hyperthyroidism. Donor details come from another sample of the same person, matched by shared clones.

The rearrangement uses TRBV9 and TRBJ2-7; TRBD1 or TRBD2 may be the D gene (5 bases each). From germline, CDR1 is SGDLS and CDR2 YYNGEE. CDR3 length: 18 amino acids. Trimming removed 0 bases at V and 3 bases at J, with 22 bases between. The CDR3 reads CASSVASSRRGTVYEQYF. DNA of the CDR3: TGTGCCAGCAGCGTAGCCAGCAGCCGACGAGGGACGGTCTACGAGCAGTACTTC.

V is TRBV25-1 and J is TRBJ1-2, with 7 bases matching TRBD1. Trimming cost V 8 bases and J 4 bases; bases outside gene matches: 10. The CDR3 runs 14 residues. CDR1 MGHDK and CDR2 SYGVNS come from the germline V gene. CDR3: CASSRGTDAYGYTF. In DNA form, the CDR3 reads TGTGCCAGCTCACGCGGGACAGATGCCTATGGCTACACCTTC.

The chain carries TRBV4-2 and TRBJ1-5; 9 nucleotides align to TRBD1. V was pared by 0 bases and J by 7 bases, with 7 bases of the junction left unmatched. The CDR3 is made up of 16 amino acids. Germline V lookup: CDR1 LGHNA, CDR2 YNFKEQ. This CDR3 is CASSQDPGQGEQPQHF. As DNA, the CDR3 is TGTGCCAGCAGCCAAGATCCGGGACAGGGTGAGCAGCCCCAGCATTTT.

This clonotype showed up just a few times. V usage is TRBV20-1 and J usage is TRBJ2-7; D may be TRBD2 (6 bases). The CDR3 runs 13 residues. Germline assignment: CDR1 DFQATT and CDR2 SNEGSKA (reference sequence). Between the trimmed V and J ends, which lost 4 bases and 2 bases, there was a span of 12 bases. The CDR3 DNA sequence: TGCAGTGCTACCCGGGACTTAGCCTACGAGCAGTACTTC. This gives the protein CSATRDLAYEQYF.

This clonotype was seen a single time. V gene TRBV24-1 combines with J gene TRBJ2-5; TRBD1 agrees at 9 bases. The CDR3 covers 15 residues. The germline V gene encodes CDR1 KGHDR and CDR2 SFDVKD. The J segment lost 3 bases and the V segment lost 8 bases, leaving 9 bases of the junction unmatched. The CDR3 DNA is TGTGCCACCACTGGTACCGGGACAGGGAAAGAGACCCAGTACTTC. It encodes CATTGTGTGKETQYF.

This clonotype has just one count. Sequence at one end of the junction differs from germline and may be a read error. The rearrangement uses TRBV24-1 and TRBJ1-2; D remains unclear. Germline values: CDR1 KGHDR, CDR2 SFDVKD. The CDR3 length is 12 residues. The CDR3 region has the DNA TGTGCCACCGGTGAATGGACGGAAGGCTACACCTTC. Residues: CATGEWTEGYTF.

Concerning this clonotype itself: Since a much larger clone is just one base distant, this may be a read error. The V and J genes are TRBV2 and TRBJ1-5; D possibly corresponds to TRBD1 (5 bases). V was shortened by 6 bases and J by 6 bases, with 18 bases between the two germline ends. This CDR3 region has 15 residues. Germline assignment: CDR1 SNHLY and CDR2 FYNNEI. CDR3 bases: TGTGCCAGCAGCTCCCAGGGTTGGGGCAGTCAGCCCCAGCATTTT. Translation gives CASSSQGWGSQPQHF.

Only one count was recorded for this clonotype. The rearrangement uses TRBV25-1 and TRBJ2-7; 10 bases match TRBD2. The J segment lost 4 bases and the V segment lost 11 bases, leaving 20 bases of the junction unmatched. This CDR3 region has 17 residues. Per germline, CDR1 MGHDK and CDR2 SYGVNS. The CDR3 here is CAHGRVAGGVVLYEQYF. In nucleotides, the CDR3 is TGTGCCCATGGGCGTGTAGCGGGAGGTGTCGTCTTGTACGAGCAGTACTTC.

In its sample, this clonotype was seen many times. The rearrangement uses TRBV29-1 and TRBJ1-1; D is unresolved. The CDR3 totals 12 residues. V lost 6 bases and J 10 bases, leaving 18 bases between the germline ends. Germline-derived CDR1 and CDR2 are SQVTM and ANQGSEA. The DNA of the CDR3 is TGCAGCGTCTGGACGGTGACACTGACAGCTTTCTTT. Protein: CSVWTVTLTAFF.

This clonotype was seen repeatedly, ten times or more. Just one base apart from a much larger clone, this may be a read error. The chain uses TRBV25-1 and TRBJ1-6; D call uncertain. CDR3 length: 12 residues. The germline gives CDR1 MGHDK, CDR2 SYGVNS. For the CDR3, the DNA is TGTGCCGGCAGTGGTACGAATTCACCCCTCCACTTT. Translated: CAGSGTNSPLHF. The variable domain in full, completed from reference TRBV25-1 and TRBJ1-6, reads EADIYQTPRYLVIGTGKKITLECSQTMGHDKMYWYQQDPGMELHLIHYSYGVNSTEKGDLSSESTVSRIRTEHFPLTLESARPSHTSQYLCAGSGTNSPLHFGNGTRLTVT.

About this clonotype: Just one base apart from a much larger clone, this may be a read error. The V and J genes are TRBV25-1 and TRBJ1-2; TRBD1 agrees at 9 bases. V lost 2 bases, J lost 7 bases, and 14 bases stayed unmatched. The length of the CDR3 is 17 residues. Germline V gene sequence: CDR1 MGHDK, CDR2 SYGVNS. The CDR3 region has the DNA TGTGCCAGCAGTGAAGGAGACGGGACAGGGCTTTTGTCTGGCTACACCTTC. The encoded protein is CASSEGDGTGLLSGYTF.

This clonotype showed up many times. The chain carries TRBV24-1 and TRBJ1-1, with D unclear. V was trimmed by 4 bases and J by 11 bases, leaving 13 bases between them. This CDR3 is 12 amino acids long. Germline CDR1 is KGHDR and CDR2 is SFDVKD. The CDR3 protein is CATSDPGSRAFF. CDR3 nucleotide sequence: TGTGCCACCAGTGACCCCGGGTCAAGGGCTTTCTTT.

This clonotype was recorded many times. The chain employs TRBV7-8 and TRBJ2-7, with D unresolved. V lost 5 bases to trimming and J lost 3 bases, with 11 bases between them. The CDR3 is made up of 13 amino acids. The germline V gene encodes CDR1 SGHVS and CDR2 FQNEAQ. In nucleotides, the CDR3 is TGTGCCAGCAGCCTAGGATGGGGCTACGAGCAGTACTTC. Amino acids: CASSLGWGYEQYF.

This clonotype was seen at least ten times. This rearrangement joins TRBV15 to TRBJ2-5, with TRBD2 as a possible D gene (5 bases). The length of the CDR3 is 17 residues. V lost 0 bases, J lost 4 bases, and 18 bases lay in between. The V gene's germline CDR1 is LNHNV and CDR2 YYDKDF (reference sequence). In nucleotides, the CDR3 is TGTGCCACCAGCAGAGATCTCAGCGGACCTACGGCAGAGACCCAGTACTTC. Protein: CATSRDLSGPTAETQYF.

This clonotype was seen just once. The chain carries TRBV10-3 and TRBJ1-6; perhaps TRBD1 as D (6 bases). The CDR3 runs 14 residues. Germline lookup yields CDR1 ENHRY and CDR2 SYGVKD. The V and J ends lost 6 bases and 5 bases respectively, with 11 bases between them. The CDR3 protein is CAISHREDNSPLHF. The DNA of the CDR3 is TGTGCCATCAGCCACAGGGAGGATAATTCACCCCTCCACTTT.

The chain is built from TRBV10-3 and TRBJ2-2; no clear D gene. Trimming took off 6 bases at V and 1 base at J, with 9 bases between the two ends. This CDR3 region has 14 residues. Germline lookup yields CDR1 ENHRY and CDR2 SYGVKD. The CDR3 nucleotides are TGTGCCATCAGCGCAGTAGGGAACACCGGGGAGCTGTTTTTT. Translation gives CAISAVGNTGELFF.

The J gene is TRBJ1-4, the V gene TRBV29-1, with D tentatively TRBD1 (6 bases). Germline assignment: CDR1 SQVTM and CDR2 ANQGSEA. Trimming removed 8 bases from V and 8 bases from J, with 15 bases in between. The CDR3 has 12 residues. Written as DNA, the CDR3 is TGCAGCCACACAGGGTTATACGAAAAACTGTTTTTT. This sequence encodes CSHTGLYEKLFF.

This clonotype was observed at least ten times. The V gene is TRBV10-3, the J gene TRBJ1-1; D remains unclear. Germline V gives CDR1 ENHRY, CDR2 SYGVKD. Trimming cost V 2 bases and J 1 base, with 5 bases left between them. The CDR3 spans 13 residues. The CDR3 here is CAISETKNTEAFF. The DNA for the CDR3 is TGTGCCATCAGTGAGACGAAGAACACTGAAGCTTTCTTT.

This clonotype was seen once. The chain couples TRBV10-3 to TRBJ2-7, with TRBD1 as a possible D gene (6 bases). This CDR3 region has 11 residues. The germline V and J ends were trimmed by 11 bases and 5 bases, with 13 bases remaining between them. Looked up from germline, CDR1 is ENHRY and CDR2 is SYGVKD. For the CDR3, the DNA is TGTGCCGGACAGCCTCCGGACGAGCAGTACTTC. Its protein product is CAGQPPDEQYF.

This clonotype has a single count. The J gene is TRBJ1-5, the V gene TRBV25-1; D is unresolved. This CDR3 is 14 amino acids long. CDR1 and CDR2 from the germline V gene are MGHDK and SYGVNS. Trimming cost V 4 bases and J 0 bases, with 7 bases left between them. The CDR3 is CASSAADSNQPQHF. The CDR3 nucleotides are TGTGCCAGCAGTGCTGCGGATAGCAATCAGCCCCAGCATTTT.

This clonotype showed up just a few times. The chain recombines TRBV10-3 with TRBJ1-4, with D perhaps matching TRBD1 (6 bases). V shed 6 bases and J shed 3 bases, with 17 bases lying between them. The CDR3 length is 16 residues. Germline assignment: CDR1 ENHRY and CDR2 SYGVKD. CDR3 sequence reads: CAISPGGPMANEKLFF. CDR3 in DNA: TGTGCCATCAGCCCGGGGGGCCCTATGGCTAATGAAAAACTGTTTTTT.

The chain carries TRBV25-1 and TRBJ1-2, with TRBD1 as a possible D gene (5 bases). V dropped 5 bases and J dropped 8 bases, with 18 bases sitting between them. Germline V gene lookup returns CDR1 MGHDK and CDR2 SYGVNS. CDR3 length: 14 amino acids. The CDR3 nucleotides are TGTGCCAGCAGTACCTCAGGGAGGCCCTACGGCTACACCTTC. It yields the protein CASSTSGRPYGYTF.

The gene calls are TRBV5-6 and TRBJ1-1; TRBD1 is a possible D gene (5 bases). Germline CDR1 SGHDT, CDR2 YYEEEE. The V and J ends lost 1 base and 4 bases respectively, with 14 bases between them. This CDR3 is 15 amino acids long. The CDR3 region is CASSLSGSGFTEAFF. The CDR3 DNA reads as TGTGCCAGCAGCTTGTCAGGGTCCGGCTTCACTGAAGCTTTCTTT. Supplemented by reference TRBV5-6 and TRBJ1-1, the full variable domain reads DAGVTQSPTHLIKTRGQQVTLRCSPKSGHDTVSWYQQALGQGPQFIFQYYEEEERQRGNFPDRFSGHQFPNYSSELNVNALLLGDSALYLCASSLSGSGFTEAFFGQGTRLTVV.

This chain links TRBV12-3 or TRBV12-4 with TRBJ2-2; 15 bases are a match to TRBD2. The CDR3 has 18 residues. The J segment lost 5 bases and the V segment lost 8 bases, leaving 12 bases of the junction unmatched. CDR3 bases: TGTGCCAGCTGTCCATCACCGGGACTAGCGGGAGGTACCGGGGAGCTGTTTTTT. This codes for CASCPSPGLAGGTGELFF.

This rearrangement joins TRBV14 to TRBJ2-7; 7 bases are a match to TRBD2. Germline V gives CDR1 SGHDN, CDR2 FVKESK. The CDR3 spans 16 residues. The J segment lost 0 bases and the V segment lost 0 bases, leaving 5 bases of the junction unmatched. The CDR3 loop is CASSQEMASGSYEQYF. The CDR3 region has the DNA TGTGCCAGCAGCCAAGAGATGGCTAGCGGCTCCTACGAGCAGTACTTC.

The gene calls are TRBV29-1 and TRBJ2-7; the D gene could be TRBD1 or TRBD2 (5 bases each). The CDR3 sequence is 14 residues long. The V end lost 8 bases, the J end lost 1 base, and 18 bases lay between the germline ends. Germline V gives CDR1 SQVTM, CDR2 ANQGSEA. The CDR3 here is CSLVGAGGSYEQYF. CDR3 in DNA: TGCAGCTTAGTTGGGGCGGGTGGGTCCTACGAGCAGTACTTC.

CDR3 residues: CSVEEYRGYGYTF. The CDR3 region has the DNA TGCAGCGTTGAAGAGTACAGGGGCTATGGCTACACCTTC. V and J are TRBV29-1 and TRBJ1-2, with 7 positions matching TRBD1. Trimming took 0 bases from V and 4 from J; bases not matched to a gene: 2. Germline CDR1 reads SQVTM; CDR2 reads ANQGSEA. The CDR3 is 13 amino acids. Variable domain in full (rest from reference TRBV29-1 and TRBJ1-2): SAVISQKPSRDICQRGTSLTIQCQVDSQVTMMFWYRQQPGQSLTLIATANQGSEATYESGFVIDKFPISRPNLTFSTLTVSNMSPEDSSIYLCSVEEYRGYGYTFGSGTRLTVV.

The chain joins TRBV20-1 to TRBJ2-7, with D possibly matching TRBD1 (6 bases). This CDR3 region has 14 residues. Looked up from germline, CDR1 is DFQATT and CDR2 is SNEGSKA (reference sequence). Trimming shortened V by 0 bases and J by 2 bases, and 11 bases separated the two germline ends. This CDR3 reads CSARETGNAYEQYF. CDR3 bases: TGCAGTGCTAGAGAGACAGGTAATGCCTACGAGCAGTACTTC.

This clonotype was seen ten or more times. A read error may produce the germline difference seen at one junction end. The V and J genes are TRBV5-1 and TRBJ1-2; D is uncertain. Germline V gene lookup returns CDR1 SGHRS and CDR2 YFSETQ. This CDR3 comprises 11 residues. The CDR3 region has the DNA TGTGCCAGCAGTCTGGGCGAAGGCTACACCTTC. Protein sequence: CASSLGEGYTF.

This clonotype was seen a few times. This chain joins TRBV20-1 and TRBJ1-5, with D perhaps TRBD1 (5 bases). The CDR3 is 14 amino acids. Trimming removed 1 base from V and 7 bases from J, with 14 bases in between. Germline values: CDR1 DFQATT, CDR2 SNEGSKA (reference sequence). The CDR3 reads CSARGGDSWQPQHF. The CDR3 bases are TGCAGTGCTAGAGGGGGCGACAGTTGGCAGCCCCAGCATTTT.